This T cell receptor beta chain is from a study of blood T cell repertoires in COVID-19. This CDR3 has 14 residues. Looked up from germline, CDR1 is MGHDK and CDR2 is SYGVNS. After removal of 6 bases from V and 8 bases from J, the junction contained 6 bases not matched to a gene. Repertoires were generated with immunoSEQ multiplex PCR, while TCRdb's copy carries only in-frame clones and drops some. The sample includes roughly 100,000 clones, roughly nine tenths of them seen just once. V and J are TRBV25-1 and TRBJ2-1; 11 nucleotides agree with TRBD2. The source of this sequence is a human donor in a cohort sampled during active COVID-19. Sequenced material: peripheral blood. As DNA, the CDR3 is TGTGCCAGCAGGTCTAGCGGGAGGACCCATGAGCAGTTCTTC. Its protein is CASRSSGRTHEQFF.